The clone carrying this TCR beta chain appeared a single time. The record originates from a study of OX40 agonist ivuxolimab in advanced cancers. The germline V gene encodes CDR1 SQVTM and CDR2 ANQGSEA. Trimming stripped 1 base from V and 0 bases from J, with 3 bases between. The CDR3 runs to 12 residues. The repertoire was sequenced with immunoSEQ multiplex PCR; TCRdb's copy has only in-frame clones and lacks some. The repertoire has some 17,000 clones, 80% to 95% of them found once; the top ten carry roughly 7.7%. The source is an adult with an advanced solid tumor such as melanoma, head and neck, liver or kidney cancer. This chain uses TRBV29-1 with TRBJ2-5, with D unclear. Specimen: CD4+ or CD8+ T cells sorted from blood, collected in a trial of the OX40 agonist ivuxolimab. DNA for the CDR3: TGCAGCGTTGAAGGCCACCAAGAGACCCAGTACTTC. Its translation: CSVEGHQETQYF.